These T cell receptor beta chains were read from a single sample in a study of blood T cell repertoires in COVID-19. The method was immunoSEQ multiplex PCR; TCRdb's version includes in-frame clones alone and lacks a portion of them. The sample carries just over 650,000 clones, approximately 90% recorded once. What was sequenced was peripheral blood. The receptors shown here come from a woman in her late teens or twenties with acute or convalescent COVID-19. The conserved cysteine and the conserved F or W are not part of the CDR3 here. Fields, in order: V gene, J gene, CDR3 protein.

>TRBV19|TRBJ2-1
ASSSRLGGMENEQF
>TRBV7-8|TRBJ2-1
ASSFPPRWSSYNEQF
>TRBV5-1|TRBJ1-2
ASSGEVNYGYT
>TRBV4-3|TRBJ1-1
ASSLPRTGWTEAF
>TRBV19|TRBJ1-1
ASTGEYTEAF
>TRBV7-8|TRBJ1-2
ASSTRTGGASGYT
>TRBV30|TRBJ1-4
AWRGHRGLEGTNEKLF
>TRBV19|TRBJ1-4
ASSIKGGREKLF
>TRBV30|TRBJ1-3
ASTYPGLSGNTIY
>TRBV7-2|TRBJ1-5
ASSLTGGGGQPQH
>TRBV24-1|TRBJ1-1
ATHLGTGDTEAF
>TRBV19|TRBJ1-1
ASKQTQGVPTEAF
>TRBV27|TRBJ1-2
ASSQRTGGNYGYT
>TRBV6-1|TRBJ1-2
ASSEILGADYGYT
>TRBV7-3|TRBJ2-2
ASSWDRGTGELF
>TRBV27|TRBJ1-2
ASRRDSVSYGYT
>TRBV12-3/TRBV12-4|TRBJ1-4
ASRPSGIEKLF
>TRBV2|TRBJ1-1
ASSIDRDSGAF
>TRBV6-4|TRBJ2-1
ASSSGELSNEQF
>TRBV3-1/TRBV3-2|TRBJ2-7
ASSPGDGQQLYEQY
>TRBV9|TRBJ1-1
ASSVDQGGNTEAF
>TRBV3-1/TRBV3-2|TRBJ2-5
ASSPPGGHGGPNN